The next 21 T cell receptor beta chains were all read from a single sample in a study of T-cell reconstitution after alpha-beta-depleted transplantation in children. TCRbeta library preparation incorporated unique molecular identifiers. TCRdb processed the PCR reads anew with MiXCR; each CDR3 protein has one entry. The table shows just over 350,000 distinct CDR3 sequences, with roughly 14% occurring only once. The input for sequencing was PBMCs, taken from the stem cell graft. These TCRs come from a human donor who donated a stem cell graft to a child with Fanconi anemia.

This clonotype was found many times. The genes are TRBV20-1 and TRBJ2-7; maybe TRBD2 (5 bases). CDR3 length: 13 amino acids. Deletions cut 4 bases from V and 2 bases from J, with 12 bases between. Germline V lookup: CDR1 DFQATT, CDR2 SNEGSKA (reference sequence). CDR3: CSAKASRTYEQYV. The CDR3 DNA reads as TGCAGTGCTAAGGCTAGCAGGACCTACGAGCAGTACGTC.

This sequence joins TRBV27 and TRBJ1-1; 7 bases align to TRBD1. The CDR3 spans 14 residues. Germline values: CDR1 MNHEY, CDR2 SMNVEV (reference sequence). V lost 7 bases, J lost 6 bases, and 11 bases stayed unmatched. DNA of the CDR3: TGTGCCAGCACTTCACCCGGGACAGCGCCTGAAGCTTTCTTT. This codes for CASTSPGTAPEAFF.

The V gene is TRBV4-1, the J gene TRBJ1-5, with D possibly TRBD1 on 5 matching bases. The CDR3 is made up of 14 amino acids. Germline values: CDR1 MGHRA, CDR2 YSYEKL. V was cut by 4 bases and J by 7 bases, with 14 bases left in between. This CDR3 is CASSLGPEGQPQHF. The DNA of the CDR3 is TGCGCCAGCAGCCTGGGCCCAGAGGGGCAGCCCCAGCATTTT.

The chain has TRBV28 and TRBJ1-5; D is possibly TRBD1 (5 bases). The CDR3 totals 14 residues. Germline V lookup: CDR1 MDHEN, CDR2 SYDVKM. Trimming cost V 6 bases and J 5 bases, with 14 bases left between them. The CDR3, as DNA: TGTGCCAGCAGCCCGGGGCAGGCCTATCAGCCCCAGCATTTT. Amino acids: CASSPGQAYQPQHF.

This sequence joins TRBV5-5 and TRBJ2-3, with D hard to call. CDR3 length: 13 amino acids. The germline V gene encodes CDR1 SGHKS and CDR2 YYEKEE (reference sequence). V was cut by 4 bases and J by 6 bases, with 12 bases left in between. DNA for the CDR3: TGTGCCAGCAGCCCCTACCCCAGGGATACGCAGTATTTT. Protein product: CASSPYPRDTQYF.

The rearrangement uses TRBV29-1 and TRBJ1-1; perhaps TRBD1 as D (6 bases). Germline V gives CDR1 SQVTM, CDR2 ANQGSEA. Trimming shortened V by 7 bases and J by 5 bases, and 14 bases separated the two germline ends. CDR3 length equals 12 residues. For the CDR3, the DNA is TGCAGCGGGAACAGGGAGGGAACTGAAGCTTTCTTT. It is translated as CSGNREGTEAFF.

The chain is built from TRBV6-2 or TRBV6-3 and TRBJ1-1; D perhaps matches TRBD1 (5 bases). This CDR3 spans 11 amino acids. Trimming left V 8 bases short and J 6 bases short, with 10 bases between. CDR1 is MNHEY, CDR2 SVGEGT, per germline. Written as DNA, the CDR3 is TGTGCCAGCGGGGCTAACTCTGAAGCTTTCTTT. Amino acids: CASGANSEAFF.

This chain joins TRBV5-1 and TRBJ1-2, with D perhaps TRBD1 (6 bases). The V end lost 0 bases, the J end lost 6 bases, and 21 bases lay between the germline ends. Germline values: CDR1 SGHRS, CDR2 YFSETQ. There are 17 residues in the CDR3. The CDR3 coding sequence is TGCGCCAGCAGCTTGGCTTCCGGGACAACTAGTCGTGATGGCTACACCTTC. Amino acids: CASSLASGTTSRDGYTF.

This clonotype was picked up many times. CDR3: CASSSGGDQETQYF. For the CDR3, the DNA is TGCGCCAGCAGCTCCGGGGGGGACCAAGAGACCCAGTACTTC. V and J are TRBV5-1 and TRBJ2-5, with TRBD2 identical over 8 bases. This CDR3 region has 14 residues. Germline V gene lookup returns CDR1 SGHRS and CDR2 YFSETQ. The V gene end was trimmed by 3 bases and the J gene end by 0 bases; junction bases not matched to a gene: 1. The complete variable domain, with remaining parts taken from reference TRBV5-1 and TRBJ2-5, reads KAGVTQTPRYLIKTRGQQVTLSCSPISGHRSVSWYQQTPGQGLQFLFEYFSETQRNKGNFPGRFSGRQFSNSRSEMNVSTLELGDSALYLCASSSGGDQETQYFGPGTRLLVL.

At least ten counts were recorded for this clonotype. The V and J genes are TRBV28 and TRBJ2-1; unclear D gene. Germline CDR1 reads MDHEN; CDR2 reads SYDVKM. This CDR3 contains 16 residues. Trimming took off 5 bases at V and 0 bases at J, with 14 bases between the two ends. CDR3 residues: CASSGITVSSYNEQFF. The CDR3 DNA reads as TGTGCCAGCAGTGGCATCACAGTATCCTCCTACAATGAGCAGTTCTTC.

This chain links TRBV11-2 with TRBJ1-1, with unresolved D. V was clipped by 0 bases and J by 12 bases, with 20 bases between them. The CDR3 consists of 15 residues. The germline V gene has CDR1 SGHAT and CDR2 FQNNGV. This CDR3 reads CASSLDPRSGSGTFF. DNA for the CDR3: TGTGCCAGCAGCTTAGACCCGAGGAGTGGTTCTGGCACTTTCTTT.

In its sample, this clonotype was seen a few times. The chain is built from TRBV12-3 or TRBV12-4 and TRBJ1-1, with D maybe TRBD1 (6 bases). CDR3 length: 14 amino acids. V shed 7 bases and J shed 1 base, with 13 bases lying between them. CDR3 DNA sequence: TGTGCCAGCAAACCCGGACAGCAGAACACTGAAGCTTTCTTT. Translated: CASKPGQQNTEAFF.

This clonotype was observed a handful of times. The gene calls are TRBV7-2 and TRBJ1-1, with 8 nucleotides matching TRBD1. The CDR3 covers 15 residues. Trimming took 5 bases from V and 0 from J; bases not matched to a gene: 5. CDR1 and CDR2 (germline): SGHTA, FQGNSA. The CDR3, as DNA: TGTGCCAGCAGCCCGCCGACAGGGGTGAACACTGAAGCTTTCTTT. The encoded protein is CASSPPTGVNTEAFF.

This sequence joins TRBV5-1 and TRBJ1-5; 7 nucleotides align to TRBD1. Germline-derived CDR1 and CDR2 are SGHRS and YFSETQ. This CDR3 comprises 14 residues. After removal of 4 bases from V and 5 bases from J, the junction contained 6 bases not matched to a gene. For the CDR3, the DNA is TGCGCCAGCAGCCTGGGGACAGCCGATCAGCCCCAGCATTTT. Protein: CASSLGTADQPQHF.

This clonotype has a count of ten or more. The chain carries TRBV27 and TRBJ2-6; TRBD1 aligns across 8 bases. After removal of 8 bases from V and 0 bases from J, the junction contained 9 bases not matched to a gene. Looked up from germline, CDR1 is MNHEY and CDR2 is SMNVEV (reference sequence). The CDR3 runs 17 residues. The CDR3 DNA reads TGTGCCAGCCGATCAGGACAGGGCTTCTCTGGGGCCAACGTCCTGACTTTC. Its translation: CASRSGQGFSGANVLTF.

This clonotype has a count of ten or more. The chain uses TRBV4-3 and TRBJ1-1; 8 positions match TRBD1. With 3 bases clipped from V and 11 bases from J, the junction kept 5 bases outside the gene matches. The CDR3 totals 12 residues. The V gene's germline CDR1 is LGHNA and CDR2 YSLEER. The CDR3 region is CASSQRAGGAFF. Here the CDR3 DNA reads TGCGCCAGCAGCCAGAGGGCAGGGGGCGCTTTCTTT.

The genes are TRBV7-6 and TRBJ1-4; no definite D call. The CDR3 loop spans 17 amino acids. CDR1 and CDR2 (germline): SGHVS, FNYEAQ. Trimming took off 0 bases at V and 0 bases at J, with 11 bases between the two ends. CDR3 DNA sequence: TGTGCCAGCAGCTTAGCCCCACCCAGTGCAACTAATGAAAAACTGTTTTTT. Its translation is CASSLAPPSATNEKLFF.

Comments on this clonotype: A read error may produce the germline difference seen at one junction end. This chain uses TRBV20-1 with TRBJ1-6; the D gene is possibly TRBD1 (6 bases). CDR3 length equals 13 residues. Germline assignment: CDR1 DFQATT and CDR2 SNEGSKA (reference sequence). The CDR3 sequence: CSARASDHQGPYF. DNA of the CDR3: TGCAGTGCTAGAGCATCCGACCATCAGGGGCCATACTTT.

This clonotype was counted ten times or more. The chain combines TRBV11-1 with TRBJ1-1; D possibly corresponds to TRBD1 (5 bases). Germline CDR1 and CDR2: SGHAT and FQDESV (reference sequence). The CDR3 is 13 amino acids. Trimming shortened V by 5 bases and J by 2 bases, and 9 bases separated the two germline ends. The CDR3 loop is CASSPQGNTEAFF. CDR3 bases: TGTGCCAGCAGCCCCCAGGGAAACACTGAAGCTTTCTTT. The whole variable domain, filled in from reference TRBV11-1 and TRBJ1-1, reads EAEVAQSPRYKITEKSQAVAFWCDPISGHATLYWYRQILGQGPELLVQFQDESVVDDSQLPKDRFSAERLKGVDSTLKIQPAELGDSAMYLCASSPQGNTEAFFGQGTRLTVV.

Here the CDR3 reads CATSRRSEVGEQFF. The CDR3 region has the DNA TGTGCCACCAGCAGGCGGTCAGAGGTGGGTGAGCAGTTCTTC. This sequence joins TRBV15 and TRBJ2-1; D not certain. CDR3 size: 14 residues. From germline, CDR1 is LNHNV and CDR2 YYDKDF (reference sequence). V lost 3 bases to trimming and J lost 9 bases, with 15 bases between them.

This chain connects TRBV11-1 to TRBJ2-5; 11 bases align to TRBD2. This CDR3 comprises 17 residues. The trim removed 5 bases at V and 1 base at J, leaving 9 bases unmatched. The V gene's germline CDR1 is SGHAT and CDR2 FQDESV (reference sequence). The CDR3 DNA is TGTGCCAGCAGCCATACCGGAGGACTAGCGGGCCAAGAGACCCAGTACTTC. It specifies CASSHTGGLAGQETQYF.